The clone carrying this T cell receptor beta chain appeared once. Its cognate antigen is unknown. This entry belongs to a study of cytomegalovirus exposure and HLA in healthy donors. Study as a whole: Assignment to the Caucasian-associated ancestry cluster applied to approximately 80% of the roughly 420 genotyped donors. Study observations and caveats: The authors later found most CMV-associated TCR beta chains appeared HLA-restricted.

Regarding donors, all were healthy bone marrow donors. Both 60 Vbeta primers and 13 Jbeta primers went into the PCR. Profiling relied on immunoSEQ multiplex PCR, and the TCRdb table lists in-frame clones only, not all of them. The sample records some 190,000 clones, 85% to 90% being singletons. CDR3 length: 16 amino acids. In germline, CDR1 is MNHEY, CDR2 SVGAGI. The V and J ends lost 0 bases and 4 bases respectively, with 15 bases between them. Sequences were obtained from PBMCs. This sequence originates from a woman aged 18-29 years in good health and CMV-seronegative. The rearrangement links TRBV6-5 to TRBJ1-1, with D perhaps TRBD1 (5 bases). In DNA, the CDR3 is TGTGCCAGCAGTTACTCAACCGCAGGGTGGGGCACTGAAGCTTTCTTT. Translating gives CASSYSTAGWGTEAFF.